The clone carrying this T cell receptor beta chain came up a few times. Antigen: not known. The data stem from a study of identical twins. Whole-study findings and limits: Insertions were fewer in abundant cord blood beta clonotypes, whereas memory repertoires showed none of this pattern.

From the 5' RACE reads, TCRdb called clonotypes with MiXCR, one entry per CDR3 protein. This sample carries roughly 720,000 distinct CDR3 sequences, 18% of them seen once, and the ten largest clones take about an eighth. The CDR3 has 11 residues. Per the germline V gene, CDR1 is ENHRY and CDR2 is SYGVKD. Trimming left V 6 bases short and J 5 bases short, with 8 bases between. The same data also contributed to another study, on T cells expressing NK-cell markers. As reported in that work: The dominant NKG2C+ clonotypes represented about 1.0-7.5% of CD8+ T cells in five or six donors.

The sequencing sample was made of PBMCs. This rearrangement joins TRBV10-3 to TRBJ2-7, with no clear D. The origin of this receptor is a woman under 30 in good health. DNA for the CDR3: TGTGCCATCAGCGCCTTACACGAGCAGTACTTC. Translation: CAISALHEQYF.